The 13 T cell receptor beta chains listed next were all sequenced from one sample in a study of T-cell memory formation after mild COVID-19. TCRdb re-analysed the 5' RACE reads in MiXCR, keeping a single row per CDR3 protein. The data contain 350,000 to 500,000 distinct CDR3 sequences, under 25% of them seen just once; the ten biggest clones take up under 15%. The specimen was PBMCs or a T cell subset sorted from them (not recorded which). The receptor source for this set is an adult woman who had mild COVID-19 (a few samples of this study predate the infection). Cell type and time point are not known.

The chain couples TRBV24-1 to TRBJ2-5; TRBD1 aligns across 8 bases. Germline trimming cut 5 bases from V and 1 base from J; bases unmatched to any gene: 5. The CDR3 runs to 15 residues. Germline lookup yields CDR1 KGHDR and CDR2 SFDVKD. The CDR3 nucleotides read TGTGCCACCAGTGCCCGCAGGGGGCTCCAAGAGACCCAGTACTTC. This sequence encodes CATSARRGLQETQYF.

This clonotype was recorded a few times. The chain joins TRBV12-3 or TRBV12-4 to TRBJ1-4; D is unclear. The CDR3 is made up of 15 amino acids. Trimming took off 5 bases at V and 5 bases at J, with 15 bases between the two ends. In DNA, the CDR3 is TGTGCCAGCAGTCTACAATTGGCGACGAATGAAAAACTGTTTTTT. Its translation is CASSLQLATNEKLFF.

The chain recombines TRBV5-1 with TRBJ1-1, with no clear D. Germline loops: CDR1 SGHRS, CDR2 YFSETQ. The CDR3 covers 15 residues. The ends were cut back, 1 base at V and 0 bases at J, with 10 bases in the middle. The CDR3 is CASSLTRALNTEAFF. The CDR3, as DNA: TGCGCCAGCAGCTTGACGCGGGCGTTGAACACTGAAGCTTTCTTT.

The chain is built from TRBV10-3 and TRBJ2-3; unclear D gene. The germline V gene has CDR1 ENHRY and CDR2 SYGVKD. The CDR3 loop spans 13 amino acids. Trimming took off 6 bases at V and 4 bases at J, with 11 bases between the two ends. The DNA of the CDR3 is TGTGCCATCAGGGGTGGCACCCCAGATACGCAGTATTTT. Amino acids: CAIRGGTPDTQYF.

This sequence joins TRBV20-1 and TRBJ2-7, with 7 nucleotides matching TRBD1. The CDR3 contains 15 residues. V shed 2 bases, J shed 2 bases, and the junction held 9 bases outside the gene matches. Germline V lookup: CDR1 DFQATT, CDR2 SNEGSKA (reference sequence). This chain's CDR3 is CSARQPGDSPYEQYF. The CDR3 nucleotides are TGCAGTGCTAGACAGCCCGGGGACAGTCCCTACGAGCAGTACTTC.

The sample holds a few counts of this clonotype. V gene TRBV5-4 combines with J gene TRBJ2-5, with D possibly matching TRBD2 (6 bases). CDR3 length equals 15 residues. Trimming pared 0 bases from V and 3 bases from J, leaving 12 bases between. Germline V lookup: CDR1 SGHNT, CDR2 YYREEE (reference sequence). The CDR3 spells CASSLGGGIEETQYF. DNA of the CDR3: TGTGCCAGCAGCTTGGGGGGCGGGATAGAAGAGACCCAGTACTTC.

In this sample, this clonotype turned up a few times. The rearrangement links TRBV3-1 to TRBJ2-5; TRBD2 aligns across 9 bases. Germline CDR1 LGHDT, CDR2 YNNKEL (reference sequence). This CDR3 contains 18 residues. V shed 0 bases and J 3 bases; nucleotides not matched to a gene: 11. CDR3 loop: CASSQDLGTSSRKETQYF. The CDR3 DNA reads TGTGCCAGCAGCCAAGATCTAGGGACTAGCTCCCGCAAAGAGACCCAGTACTTC.

The J gene is TRBJ1-1, the V gene TRBV19; possible D gene TRBD1, 5 bases. The CDR3 covers 16 residues. Deletions cut 3 bases from V and 1 base from J, with 15 bases between. Germline V gives CDR1 LNHDA, CDR2 SQIVND (reference sequence). The CDR3 sequence is CASSIYMGGRNTEAFF. The CDR3 nucleotides are TGTGCCAGTAGTATCTATATGGGGGGTCGGAACACTGAAGCTTTCTTT.

Ten or more counts support this clonotype. V is TRBV23-1 and J is TRBJ2-5, with 9 bases identical to TRBD1. TRBV23-1 is classed as an ORF, of uncertain function. The CDR3 has 17 amino acids. J lost 1 base, V lost 6 bases, and 12 bases had no gene match. Here the CDR3 reads CASSQGPGQGSQETQYF. As DNA, the CDR3 is TGCGCCAGCAGCCAAGGCCCGGGACAGGGTTCCCAAGAGACCCAGTACTTC.

The V and J genes are TRBV7-2 and TRBJ1-3; a possible D gene is TRBD1 (5 bases). CDR1 is SGHTA, CDR2 FQGNSA, per germline. V was clipped by 5 bases and J by 2 bases, with 10 bases between them. The CDR3 has 14 amino acids. Here the CDR3 DNA reads TGTGCCAGCAGCCTACAGGAAACTGGAAACACCATATATTTT. This translates into CASSLQETGNTIYF.

The CDR3 region is CASSPIDRVYGYTF. In DNA form, the CDR3 reads TGTGCCAGCAGTCCCATAGACAGGGTCTATGGCTACACCTTC. The chain carries TRBV12-3 or TRBV12-4 and TRBJ1-2; TRBD1 aligns across 7 bases. Trimming at V came to 5 bases and at J to 4 bases, leaving 7 bases not matched to a gene. This CDR3 contains 14 residues.

The chain joins TRBV2 to TRBJ2-3; TRBD2 matches at 8 bases. CDR1 and CDR2 (germline): SNHLY, FYNNEI. The trim removed 5 bases at V and 6 bases at J, leaving 10 bases unmatched. The CDR3 is 15 amino acids. The CDR3 region is CASSSPRGAGDTQYF. For the CDR3, the DNA is TGTGCCAGCAGTTCCCCGCGGGGGGCTGGCGATACGCAGTATTTT.

The chain recombines TRBV6-6 with TRBJ1-2, with D maybe TRBD1 (5 bases). CDR3 size: 15 residues. V gave up 7 bases and J gave up 4 bases, with 19 bases separating them. CDR1 is MNHNY, CDR2 SVGAGI, per germline (reference sequence). Here the CDR3 reads CASTDDTQGSYGYTF. The CDR3 DNA follows: TGTGCCAGCACCGACGATACGCAGGGATCCTATGGCTACACCTTC.